Sequencing of this T cell receptor beta chain was carried out in a study of tissue T cells after allogeneic stem cell transplantation (dated by TCRdb to between 2021 and 2023). About the full investigation: TCR beta repertoires were profiled across many tissues obtained from research autopsies of patients with and without GVHD, as well as in mouse models of GVHD. The human arm was a prospective observational study without blinding or randomization. Paper-wide results and their limitations: Within patients, how anatomically similar tissues were was a major factor shaping TCR repertoire composition, regardless of disease or transplant status. Only a few T cell clones appeared in more than one patient, yet motif-based clustering showed tissue-specific repertoire signatures that were shared between patients. Blood and spleen T cells captured only a limited portion of the TCR repertoire detected in tissues, in both patients and mice. The study did not determine which tissue TCRs were alloreactive or antigen-specific, and some clones might have been persisting host cells. The patient cohort was small and clinically heterogeneous, and sampling depth was acknowledged as a limitation.

This clone was counted a few times. The clone's antigen remains unknown. Gene names and germline sequences here are all drawn from mouse data. The read terminates 1 residue ahead of where the CDR3 ends, so the germline J gene completes it. The time point label here, explained by the study, means: mouse harvest day 7 after allogeneic transplant. Mouse grafts combined 10^7 T-cell-depleted bone marrow cells with 10^6 splenic CD5+ T cells, given via tail vein injection. Mouse GVHD was modeled in a major MHC-mismatch B6 (H2b) into BALB/c (H2d) model, with tissues profiled at day 7 or 14. Mouse tissues and retro-orbital blood were harvested on day 7 or 14 post-transplant using separate sterile tools per animal; livers were flushed beforehand. Before genomic DNA isolation with the DNeasy Blood & Tissue Kit, mouse tissues were minced using razor blades in buffered saline. To prepare the library, the immunoSEQ multiplex PCR assay was applied. TCRbeta CDR3 sequencing was performed at survey depth by Adaptive Biotechnologies, and CDR3 sequences, V/J genes, productive frequency and template counts were reported. Amplification of TCR beta CDR3 regions was performed from genomic DNA rather than from RNA. The authors' analysis ran thus. Jensen-Shannon divergence served to quantify pairwise repertoire overlap between tissues, with 0 meaning identical and 1 meaning complete divergence. Based on pairwise JSD values, tissues were grouped by single-linkage agglomerative hierarchical clustering, and the results were shown as dendrograms. All patient samples were analyzed with GLIPH2 using simulation_depth 1000, kmer_min_depth 3 and cdr3_length_cutoff 8, and only groups containing more than two unique CDR3s were kept. In a standardized tissue-overlap score, Jaccard GLIPH-group overlap across patients was extrapolated to a standard repertoire size of 1000 clones. Linear mixed-effect models, with tissue included as a fixed effect and individual included as a random effect, were used to assess associations of diversity with clinical or experimental variables. This is the immuneACCESS table as TCRdb keeps it, with only in-frame sequences that have V and J called. A part of the clones is gone; compared with another copy, unresolved V genes explain less than half, and the rest is unexplained. The DNA gave D and trimming, while V, J and clone size come from that table. Here the sample has roughly 7,100 clones; 40% to 50% occur a single time. Approximately 6.9% of the sample rests with the top ten.

Trimming costs V 4 bases and J 3 bases, and their ends lie 8 bases apart. CDR1 and CDR2 are drawn from the germline V gene (reference sequence): KGHPV, FQNQEV. From the cysteine up to the phenylalanine, the CDR3 has a length of 13 residues. Only the CDR3 bases that were read are kept: 36 of them, in frame from base 1. This receptor was obtained from a female BALB/c mouse given C57BL/6 T cells with graft-versus-host disease after an allogeneic hematopoietic cell transplant. The sequence links TRBV26 to TRBJ2-5; TRBD1 is perhaps the D gene, given 6 matching bases. The sequencing sample was made of gut tissue. The sequenced CDR3 bases are TGTGCCAGCAGTCAGGGACAACAAGACACCCAGTAC. This codes for CASSQGQQDTQY. The complete CDR3 reads CASSQGQQDTQYF.